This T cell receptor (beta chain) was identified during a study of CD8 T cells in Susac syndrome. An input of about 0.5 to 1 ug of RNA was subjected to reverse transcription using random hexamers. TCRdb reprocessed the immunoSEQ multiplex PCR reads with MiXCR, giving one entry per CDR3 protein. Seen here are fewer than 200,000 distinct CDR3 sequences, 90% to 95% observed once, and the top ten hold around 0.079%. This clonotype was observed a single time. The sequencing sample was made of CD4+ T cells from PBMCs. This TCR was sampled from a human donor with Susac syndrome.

The CDR3 reads CASSEPGRNEKLFF. The CDR3 DNA follows: TGCGCCAGCAGTGAACCGGGGCGCAATGAAAAACTGTTTTTT. This chain joins TRBV5-1 and TRBJ1-4, with D possibly matching TRBD1 (5 bases). This CDR3 has 14 amino acids. Germline V gene sequence: CDR1 SGHRS, CDR2 YFSETQ. Trimming removed 5 bases at V and 5 bases at J, with 13 bases between.